This TCR beta chain comes out of a study of T cells in Graves' hyperthyroidism and ophthalmopathy. About the study: The initial diagnosis was the point when peripheral blood was collected, ahead of any treatment.

Trimming took off 5 bases at V and 0 bases at J, with 7 bases between the two ends. In germline, CDR1 is LNHDA, CDR2 SQIVND (reference sequence). This CDR3 spans 14 amino acids. Details on this clonotype: What it recognizes is unknown.

RNA transcripts were the template for amplifying TCR beta CDR3 regions. Initially, a first-round RT-PCR of the TCR CDR3 employed the HTBI primer set. TCRdb reprocessed the multiplex PCR reads with MiXCR, giving one entry per CDR3 protein. The data contain 700,000 or so distinct CDR3 sequences, about 14% of them seen just once; the ten biggest clones take up around 12%. Study results and caveats: Blood also contained most expanded thyroid clonotypes above 0.001.

Ophthalmopathy patients had Clinical Activity Score at least 3, NOSPECS grade at least 4, duration under 3 months. Those patients with uncontrolled infection, other autoimmune disease, pregnancy or lactation were excluded. The J gene is TRBJ1-4, the V gene TRBV19; D is unresolved. The sequence derives from a woman aged 50 to 60 with Graves' ophthalmopathy. Sequencing input: blood. CDR3 loop: CASSLDSTNEKLFF. The CDR3 nucleotides are TGTGCCAGTAGTCTCGACTCAACTAATGAAAAACTGTTTTTT. Supplemented by reference TRBV19 and TRBJ1-4, the full variable domain reads DGGITQSPKYLFRKEGQNVTLSCEQNLNHDAMYWYRQDPGQGLRLIYYSQIVNDFQKGDIAEGYSVSREKKESFPLTVTSAQKNPTAFYLCASSLDSTNEKLFFGSGTQLSVL.